The 16 T cell receptor gamma chains reported below all come from one sample, sequenced in a study of γδ T cells in repeated Plasmodium falciparum infection. TCRdb reanalysed the multiplex PCR reads via CATT. This sample yields roughly 13,000 gamma-chain clones, of which roughly 1.5% are seen a single time; around 30% belongs to the top ten. Bulk repertoires came from Vgamma9/Vdelta2+ or Vdelta2-negative gammadelta T cells flow-sorted from PBMC. Sequencing was done on a sample of gamma-delta T cells from blood. The source is a pool of human donors (malaria-infected and uninfected, not separated).

In this sample, this clone turned up a few times. TCRdb assigns this DNA the protein of a much larger clone, which departs from its translation at residue 10; this likely reflects a read error, and the protein shown comes from translating the DNA. The rearrangement joins TRGV9 to TRGJP2. TCRdb is silent on the J gene; assignment here came from matching the DNA to germline. Per germline, CDR1 GITISATS and CDR2 ISYDGTV (reference sequence). CDR3 length equals 15 residues. CDR3 protein: CALWEAGSSGWIKTF. As DNA, the CDR3 is TGTGCCTTGTGGGAGGCGGGGAGTAGTGGTTGGATCAAGACGTTT.

This clone appeared many times. The protein held in TCRdb is that of a much larger clone and does not match this DNA's translation at residue 12, likely because of a read error; the protein shown is translated from the DNA. The V call is TRGV9, the J call TRGJ1 or TRGJ2. Looked up from germline, CDR1 is GITISATS and CDR2 is ISYDGTV (reference sequence). The CDR3 sequence is 14 residues long. This CDR3 is CALWEEFKYYKILF. The CDR3 coding sequence is TGTGCCTTGTGGGAGGAATTCAAATATTATAAGATACTCTTT.

This clone was counted ten times or more. Because the CDR3's place on the DNA is in doubt, the DNA is left out and the CDR3 is given as listed by TCRdb. Other DNA sequences of this sample code for an identical CDR3. The J gene was not called, though the V gene is TRGV3. The CDR3 is 31 amino acids in total, end residues counted. Germline V lookup: CDR1 VTNTFY, CDR2 YDVSTARD (reference sequence). The CDR3 here is CATWDRIIIRNSLAVEQHWVSQVSIGRIQHF.

Concerning this clone itself: One base separates it from a far larger clone, so it is likely a read error. The chain joins TRGV9 to TRGJP. TCRdb lists no J gene, so it was determined here by aligning the DNA to germline. Germline V gives CDR1 GITISATS, CDR2 ISYDGTV (reference sequence). The CDR3 is made up of 15 amino acids. The CDR3 DNA sequence: TGTGCCCTGTGGACACAAGAGTTGGGCAAAAAAATCAAGGTATTT. It yields the protein CALWTQELGKKIKVF.

A note on this clone: The protein TCRdb gives is from a much larger clone and does not agree with this DNA's translation at residue 18, likely a read error; the protein shown here comes from the DNA. For the V gene the call is TRGV9; the J gene has no call. Germline assignment: CDR1 GITISATS and CDR2 ISYDGTV (reference sequence). This CDR3 contains 20 residues. This CDR3 is CALWEVEQWGKKLGKKIEVF. The CDR3 DNA is TGTGCCTTGTGGGAGGTGGAGCAATGGGGCAAAAAGTTGGGCAAAAAGATCGAGGTATTT.

This clone was counted at least ten times. Translating this DNA gives a protein that differs at residue 4 from the TCRdb one, which belongs to a much larger clone; a read error is likely, and the protein shown is this translation. The V gene is TRGV4, the J gene TRGJ1 or TRGJ2. TCRdb offers no J gene call, so here the DNA was matched to germline to obtain one. The CDR3 extends over 12 amino acids. Germline CDR1 is EGSTGY and CDR2 is YDSYTSSV. In DNA form, the CDR3 reads TGTGCCACCCGGGAGCGGAATTATAAGAAACTCTTT. It specifies CATRERNYKKLF.

This clone appeared many times. It differs at one base from a far larger clone, so likely a read error. Other DNA sequences in the same sample also yield this CDR3. This rearrangement joins TRGV9 to TRGJP. Germline CDR1 GITISATS, CDR2 ISYDGTV (reference sequence). The CDR3 totals 16 residues. The CDR3 here is CALWDRQELGKKIKVF. The DNA of the CDR3 is TGTGCCCTGTGGGACCGCCAAGAGTTGGGCAAAAAAATCAAGGTATTT.

This clone has a handful of counts. The TCRdb record carries a much larger clone's protein, which differs from this DNA's translation at residue 11; a read error is the likely cause, and the protein listed here is the DNA translation. The chain combines TRGV8 with TRGJP2. The J gene comes from matching the DNA to germline here; TCRdb lacks it. Germline V gene lookup returns CDR1 VENAVY and CDR2 YDSYNSRV. This CDR3 has 24 amino acids. V shed 1 base, J shed 5 bases, and the junction held 34 bases outside the gene matches. DNA of the CDR3: TGTGCCACCTGGGATAGAAGGATTATTAAGGATCGGCTAGACTCCCTTTGGAGTGATTGGATCAAGACGTTT. As protein: CATWDRRIIKDRLDSLWSDWIKTF.

This clone was seen a few times. Translating this DNA gives a protein that differs at residue 6 from the TCRdb one, which belongs to a much larger clone; a read error is likely, and the protein shown is this translation. The chain carries TRGV3 and TRGJP2. V was pared by 2 bases and J by 5 bases, with 17 bases of the junction left unmatched. The CDR3 sequence is 18 residues long. Germline V gene data show CDR1 as VTNTFY and CDR2 as YDVSTARD (reference sequence). CDR3 sequence (DNA): TGTGCCACCTGGGACAAGCCATTAGGCCCCTGGAGTGATTGGATCAAGACGTTT. Protein sequence: CATWDKPLGPWSDWIKTF.

This clone was counted ten times or more. This DNA's translation and the protein TCRdb lists, from a much larger clone, do not match at residue 13, likely due to a read error; the protein shown is translated from the DNA. The V call is TRGV9, the J call TRGJP. This CDR3 region has 16 residues. CDR1 and CDR2 (germline): GITISATS, ISYDGTV (reference sequence). The CDR3 DNA reads TGTGCCTTGTGGGAGGCAATTGGGTTGGGCAAAAAAAGCAAGGTATTT. Protein: CALWEAIGLGKKSKVF.

In regard to this clone: This probably arose from a read error, given a far larger clone one base away. The V and J genes are TRGV9 and TRGJP. The J gene, missing from TCRdb, was assigned here through DNA to germline matching. Germline trimming cut 3 bases from V and 4 bases from J; bases unmatched to any gene: 6. Germline-derived CDR1 and CDR2 are GITISATS and ISYDGTV (reference sequence). CDR3 size: 17 residues. The CDR3 reads CALWEHRQELGKKIKVF. The CDR3 DNA reads TGTGCCTTGTGGGAGCACAGACAAGAGTTGGGCAAAAAAATCAAGGTATTT.

This clone was observed once. The V gene is TRGV3, but the J gene lacks a call. The length of the CDR3 is 35 residues. CDR1 is VTNTFY and CDR2 is YDVSTARD in the germline V gene (reference sequence). The CDR3 region has the DNA TGTGCCACCTGGGACAGGCGAGGGCTGTTGGGATATTATAAGAAACTCTTGGCAGTGGAACAACACTTGTTGTCACAGGTAAGTATCGGAAGAATACAACATTTC. Translating gives CATWDRRGLLGYYKKLLAVEQHLLSQVSIGRIQHF.

This clone appeared many times. This DNA translates differently at residue 15 from the TCRdb protein, which is that of a much larger clone; a read error is likely, and the protein shown is the DNA's own translation. The V gene is TRGV9, the J gene TRGJP. Germline CDR1 and CDR2: GITISATS and ISYDGTV (reference sequence). The CDR3 totals 17 residues. Written as DNA, the CDR3 is TGTGCCTTGTGGGAGGTGAATAAAGAGTTGGGCAAAAAAATCAGGGTATTT. Its translation is CALWEVNKELGKKIRVF.

This clone was counted at least ten times. TCRdb pairs this DNA with a much larger clone's protein that differs at residue 6, likely a read error; the protein shown was translated from the DNA. V is TRGV9 and J is TRGJ1 or TRGJ2. Here the J gene was assigned by germline matching of the DNA, as TCRdb has none. Looked up from germline, CDR1 is GITISATS and CDR2 is ISYDGTV (reference sequence). Trimming removed 2 bases from V and 0 bases from J; junction bases left unmatched: 10. This CDR3 spans 16 amino acids. This chain's CDR3 is CALWEAHYENYYKKLF. For the CDR3, the DNA is TGTGCCTTGTGGGAGGCCCACTACGAGAATTATTATAAGAAACTCTTT.

This clone occurred many times. This likely reflects a read error, since a far larger clone is one base away. Other DNA sequences in this sample translate to the same CDR3. The V gene corresponds to TRGV9; no J gene was called. Per germline, CDR1 GITISATS and CDR2 ISYDGTV (reference sequence). This CDR3 has 15 amino acids. CDR3 amino acids: CALWKGGLGKKIKVF. The CDR3 DNA sequence: TGTGCCTTGTGGAAGGGGGGGTTGGGCAAAAAAATCAAGGTATTC.

This clone was found many times. A far larger clone lies a single base away; this is likely a read error. Other DNA sequences in this sample translate to the same CDR3. The rearrangement uses TRGV9 and TRGJ1 or TRGJ2. Germline V CDR1 and CDR2: GITISATS, ISYDGTV (reference sequence). There are 14 residues in the CDR3. CDR3 coding DNA: TGTGCCTTGTGGGAGGAATTCAAATATTATAAGAAACTGTTT. Its translation is CALWEEFKYYKKLF.